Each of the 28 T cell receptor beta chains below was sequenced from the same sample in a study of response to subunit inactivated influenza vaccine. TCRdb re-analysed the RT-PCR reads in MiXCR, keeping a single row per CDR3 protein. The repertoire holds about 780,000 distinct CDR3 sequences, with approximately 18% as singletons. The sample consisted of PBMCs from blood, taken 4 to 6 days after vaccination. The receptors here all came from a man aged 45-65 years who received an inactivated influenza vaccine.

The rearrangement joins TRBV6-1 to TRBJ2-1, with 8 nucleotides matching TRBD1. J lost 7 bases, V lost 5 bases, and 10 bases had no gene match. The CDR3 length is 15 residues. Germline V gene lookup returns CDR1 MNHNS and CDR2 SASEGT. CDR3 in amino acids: CASSLGQGILNEQFF. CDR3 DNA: TGTGCCAGCAGTCTTGGACAGGGAATCTTGAATGAGCAGTTCTTC.

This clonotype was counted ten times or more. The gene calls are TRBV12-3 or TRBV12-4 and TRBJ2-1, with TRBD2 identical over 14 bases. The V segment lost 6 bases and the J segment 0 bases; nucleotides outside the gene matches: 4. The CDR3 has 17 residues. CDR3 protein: CASRGLAGGGSYNEQFF. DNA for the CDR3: TGTGCCAGCAGAGGACTAGCGGGAGGAGGCTCCTACAATGAGCAGTTCTTC.

The CDR3 bases are TGTGCCAGCAGCCCTACCATCCTTAGCGGAGGCACAGATACGCAGTATTTT. Translated, it gives CASSPTILSGGTDTQYF. V is TRBV7-9 and J is TRBJ2-3; possible D gene TRBD2, 6 bases. Trimming shortened V by 5 bases and J by 1 base, and 19 bases separated the two germline ends. Germline V gene data show CDR1 as SEHNR and CDR2 as FQNEAQ (reference sequence). This CDR3 has 17 residues.

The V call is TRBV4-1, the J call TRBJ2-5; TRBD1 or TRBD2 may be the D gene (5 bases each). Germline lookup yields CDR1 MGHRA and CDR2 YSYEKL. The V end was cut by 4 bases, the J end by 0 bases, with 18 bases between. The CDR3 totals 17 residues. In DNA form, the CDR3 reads TGCGCCAGCAGCCCAAATTGGGGACGAAAGTACCAAGAGACCCAGTACTTC. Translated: CASSPNWGRKYQETQYF.

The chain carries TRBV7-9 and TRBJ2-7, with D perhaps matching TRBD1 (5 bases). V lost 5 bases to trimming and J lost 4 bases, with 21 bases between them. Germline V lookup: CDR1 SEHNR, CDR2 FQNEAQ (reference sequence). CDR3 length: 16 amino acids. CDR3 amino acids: CASSRTTGRDTYEQYF. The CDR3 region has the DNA TGTGCCAGCAGCCGAACCACCGGCAGGGATACTTACGAGCAGTACTTC.

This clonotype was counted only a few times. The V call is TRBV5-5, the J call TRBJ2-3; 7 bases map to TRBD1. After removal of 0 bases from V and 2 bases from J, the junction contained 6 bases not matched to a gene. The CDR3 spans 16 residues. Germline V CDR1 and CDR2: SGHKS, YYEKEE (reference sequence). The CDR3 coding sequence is TGTGCCAGCAGCTTGGCTAGGGGGCGTATCACAGATACGCAGTATTTT. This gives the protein CASSLARGRITDTQYF. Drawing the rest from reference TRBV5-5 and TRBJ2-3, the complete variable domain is DAGVTQSPTHLIKTRGQQVTLRCSPISGHKSVSWYQQVLGQGPQFIFQYYEKEERGRGNFPDRFSARQFPNYSSELNVNALLLGDSALYLCASSLARGRITDTQYFGPGTRLTVL.

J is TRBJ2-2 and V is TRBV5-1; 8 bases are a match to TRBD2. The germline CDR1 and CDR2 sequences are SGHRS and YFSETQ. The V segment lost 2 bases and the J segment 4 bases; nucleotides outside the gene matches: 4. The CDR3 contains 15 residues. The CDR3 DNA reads TGCGCCAGCAGCTTTAGCGGGGACTCCACCGGGGAGCTGTTTTTT. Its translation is CASSFSGDSTGELFF.

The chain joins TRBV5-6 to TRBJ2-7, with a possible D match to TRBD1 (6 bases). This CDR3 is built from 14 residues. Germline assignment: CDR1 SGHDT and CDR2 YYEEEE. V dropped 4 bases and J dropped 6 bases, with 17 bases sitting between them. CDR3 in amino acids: CASSVDRLSGEQYF. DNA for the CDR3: TGTGCCAGCAGCGTAGACAGGTTGTCGGGCGAGCAGTACTTC. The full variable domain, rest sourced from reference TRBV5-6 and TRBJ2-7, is DAGVTQSPTHLIKTRGQQVTLRCSPKSGHDTVSWYQQALGQGPQFIFQYYEEEERQRGNFPDRFSGHQFPNYSSELNVNALLLGDSALYLCASSVDRLSGEQYFGPGTRLTVT.

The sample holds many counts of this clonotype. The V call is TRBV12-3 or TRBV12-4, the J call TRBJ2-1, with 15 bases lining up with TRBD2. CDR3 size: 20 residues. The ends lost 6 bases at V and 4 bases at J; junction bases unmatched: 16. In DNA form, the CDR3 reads TGTGCCAGCAGAACTGCCGCTTCGGGACTAGCGGGGGGTCGGTACAATGAGCAGTTCTTC. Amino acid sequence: CASRTAASGLAGGRYNEQFF.

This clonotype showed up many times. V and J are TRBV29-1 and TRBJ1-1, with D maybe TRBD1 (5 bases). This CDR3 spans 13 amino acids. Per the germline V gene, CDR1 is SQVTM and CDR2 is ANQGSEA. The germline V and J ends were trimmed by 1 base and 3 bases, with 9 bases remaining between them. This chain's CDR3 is CSVEVQGDTEAFF. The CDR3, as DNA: TGCAGCGTTGAAGTCCAGGGAGACACTGAAGCTTTCTTT. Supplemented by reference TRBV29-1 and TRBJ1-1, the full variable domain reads SAVISQKPSRDICQRGTSLTIQCQVDSQVTMMFWYRQQPGQSLTLIATANQGSEATYESGFVIDKFPISRPNLTFSTLTVSNMSPEDSSIYLCSVEVQGDTEAFFGQGTRLTVV.

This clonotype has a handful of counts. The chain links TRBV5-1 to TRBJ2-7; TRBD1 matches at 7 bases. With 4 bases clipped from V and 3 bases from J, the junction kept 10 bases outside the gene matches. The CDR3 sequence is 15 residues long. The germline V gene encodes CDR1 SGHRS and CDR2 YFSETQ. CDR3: CASSRTGAQVYEQYF. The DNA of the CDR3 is TGCGCCAGCAGCCGAACAGGGGCGCAGGTCTACGAGCAGTACTTC.

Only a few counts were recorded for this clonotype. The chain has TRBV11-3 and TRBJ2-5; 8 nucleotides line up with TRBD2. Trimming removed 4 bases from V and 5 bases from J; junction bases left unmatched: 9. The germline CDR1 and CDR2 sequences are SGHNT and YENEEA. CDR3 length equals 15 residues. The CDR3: CASSSDRGGMETQYF. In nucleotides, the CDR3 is TGTGCCAGCAGCTCAGATCGGGGGGGGATGGAGACCCAGTACTTC. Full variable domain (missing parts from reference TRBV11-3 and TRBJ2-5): EAGVVQSPRYKIIEKKQPVAFWCNPISGHNTLYWYLQNLGQGPELLIRYENEEAVDDSQLPKDRFSAERLKGVDSTLKIQPAELGDSAVYLCASSSDRGGMETQYFGPGTRLLVL.

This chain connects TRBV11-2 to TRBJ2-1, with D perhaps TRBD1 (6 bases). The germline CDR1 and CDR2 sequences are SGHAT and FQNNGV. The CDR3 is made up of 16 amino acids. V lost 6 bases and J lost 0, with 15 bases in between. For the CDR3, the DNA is TGTGCCAGCAGTATTCGTGGACAGTCCTCCTACAATGAGCAGTTCTTC. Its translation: CASSIRGQSSYNEQFF.

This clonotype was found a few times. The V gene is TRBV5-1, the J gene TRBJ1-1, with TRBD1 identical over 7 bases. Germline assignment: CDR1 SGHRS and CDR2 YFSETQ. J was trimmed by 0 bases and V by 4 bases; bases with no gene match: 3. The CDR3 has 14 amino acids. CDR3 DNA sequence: TGCGCCAGCAGCAAAGGGACAGTGAACACTGAAGCTTTCTTT. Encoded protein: CASSKGTVNTEAFF.

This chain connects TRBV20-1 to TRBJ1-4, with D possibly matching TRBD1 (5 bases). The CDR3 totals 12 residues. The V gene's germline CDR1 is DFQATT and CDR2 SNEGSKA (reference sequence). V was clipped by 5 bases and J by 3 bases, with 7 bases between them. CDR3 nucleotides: TGCAGTGCTGGGACGCCTAATGAAAAACTGTTTTTT. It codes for CSAGTPNEKLFF.

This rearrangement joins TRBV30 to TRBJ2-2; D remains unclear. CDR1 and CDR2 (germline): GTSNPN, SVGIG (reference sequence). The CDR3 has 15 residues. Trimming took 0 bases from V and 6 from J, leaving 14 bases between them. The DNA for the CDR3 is TGTGCCTGGAGTGTACCTCAGACCAACGCCGGGGAGCTGTTTTTT. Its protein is CAWSVPQTNAGELFF. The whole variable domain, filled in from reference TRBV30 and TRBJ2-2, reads SQTIHQWPATLVQPVGSPLSLECTVEGTSNPNLYWYRQAAGRGLQLLFYSVGIGQISSEVPQNLSASRPQDRQFILSSKKLLLSDSGFYLCAWSVPQTNAGELFFGEGSRLTVL.

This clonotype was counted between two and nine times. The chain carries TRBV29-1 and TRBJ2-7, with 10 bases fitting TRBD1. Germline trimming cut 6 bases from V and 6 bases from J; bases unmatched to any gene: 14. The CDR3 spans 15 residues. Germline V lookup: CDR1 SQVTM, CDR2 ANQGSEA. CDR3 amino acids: CSVPGTGALWSEQYF. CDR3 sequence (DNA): TGCAGCGTCCCCGGGACAGGGGCCCTCTGGTCCGAGCAGTACTTC.

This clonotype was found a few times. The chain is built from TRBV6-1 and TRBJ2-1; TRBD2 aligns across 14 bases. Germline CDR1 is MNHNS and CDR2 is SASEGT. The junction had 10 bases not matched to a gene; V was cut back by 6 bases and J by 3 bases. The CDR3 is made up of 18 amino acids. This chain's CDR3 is CASSNTGLAGVFYNEQFF. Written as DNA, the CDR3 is TGTGCCAGCAGCAACACGGGACTAGCGGGAGTTTTCTACAATGAGCAGTTCTTC.

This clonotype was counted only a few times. In DNA, the CDR3 is TGTGCCAGCAGTGAGTCCAGGTCGCGGTCACCCCTCCACTTT. Amino acids: CASSESRSRSPLHF. The rearrangement uses TRBV25-1 and TRBJ1-6, with unresolved D. The CDR3 is 14 residues long. The germline gives CDR1 MGHDK, CDR2 SYGVNS. V lost 3 bases and J 10 bases, leaving 13 bases between the germline ends.

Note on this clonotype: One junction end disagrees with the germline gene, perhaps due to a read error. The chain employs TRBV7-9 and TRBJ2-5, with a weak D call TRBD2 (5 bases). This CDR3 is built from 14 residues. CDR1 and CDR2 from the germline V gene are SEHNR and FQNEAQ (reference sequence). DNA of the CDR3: TGTGCCAGCAGCTTGATGAGGGCTCAAGATACCCAGTACTTC. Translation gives CASSLMRAQDTQYF.

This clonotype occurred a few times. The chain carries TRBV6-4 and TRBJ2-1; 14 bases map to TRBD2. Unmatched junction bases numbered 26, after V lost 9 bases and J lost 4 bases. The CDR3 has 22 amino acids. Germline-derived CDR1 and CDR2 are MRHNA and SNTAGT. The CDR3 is CARTLIEGLAGVLAFGYNEQFF. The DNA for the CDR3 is TGTGCCAGAACGCTAATAGAGGGACTAGCGGGAGTCTTGGCGTTTGGTTACAATGAGCAGTTCTTC.

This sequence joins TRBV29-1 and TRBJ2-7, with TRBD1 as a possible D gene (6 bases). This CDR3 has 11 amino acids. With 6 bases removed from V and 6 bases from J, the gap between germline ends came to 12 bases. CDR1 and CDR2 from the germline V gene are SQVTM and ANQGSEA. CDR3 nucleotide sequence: TGCAGCGTGGTGGGGGCTCTCGAGCAGTACTTC. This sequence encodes CSVVGALEQYF.

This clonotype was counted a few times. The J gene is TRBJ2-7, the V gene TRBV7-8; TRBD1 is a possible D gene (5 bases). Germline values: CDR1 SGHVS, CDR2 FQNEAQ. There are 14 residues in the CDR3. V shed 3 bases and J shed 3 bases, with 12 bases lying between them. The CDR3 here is CASSFVQVGYEQYF. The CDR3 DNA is TGTGCCAGCAGCTTTGTACAGGTCGGCTACGAGCAGTACTTC. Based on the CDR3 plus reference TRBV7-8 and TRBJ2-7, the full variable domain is GAGVSQSPRYKVAKRGQDVALRCDPISGHVSLFWYQQALGQGPEFLTYFQNEAQLDKSGLPSDRFFAERPEGSVSTLKIQRTQQEDSAVYLCASSFVQVGYEQYFGPGTRLTVT.

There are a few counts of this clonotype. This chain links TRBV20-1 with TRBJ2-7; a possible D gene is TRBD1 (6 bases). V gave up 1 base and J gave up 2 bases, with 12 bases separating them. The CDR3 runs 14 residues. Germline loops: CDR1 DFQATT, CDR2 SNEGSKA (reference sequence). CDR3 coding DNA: TGCAGTGCTAGAGTTACAGGGACCGCCTACGAGCAGTACTTC. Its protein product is CSARVTGTAYEQYF.

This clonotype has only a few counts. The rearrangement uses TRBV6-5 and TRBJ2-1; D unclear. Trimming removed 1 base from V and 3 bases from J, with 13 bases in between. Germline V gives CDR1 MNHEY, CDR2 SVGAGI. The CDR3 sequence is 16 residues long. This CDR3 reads CASSYWARDFYNEQFF. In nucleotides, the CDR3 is TGTGCCAGCAGTTACTGGGCTAGAGATTTCTACAATGAGCAGTTCTTC.

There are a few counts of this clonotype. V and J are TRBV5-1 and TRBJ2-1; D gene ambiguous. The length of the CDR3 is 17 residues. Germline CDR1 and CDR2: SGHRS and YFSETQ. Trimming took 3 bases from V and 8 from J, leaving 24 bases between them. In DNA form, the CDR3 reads TGCGCCAGCAGCTCAATTCGGATGGATACGTTGAGAGATGAGCAGTTCTTC. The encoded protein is CASSSIRMDTLRDEQFF.

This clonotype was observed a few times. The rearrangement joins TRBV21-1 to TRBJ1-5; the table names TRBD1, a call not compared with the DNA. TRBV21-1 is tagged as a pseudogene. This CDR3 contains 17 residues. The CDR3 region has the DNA TGTGCCAGCAGCCTCTACGACAGGGCTAGAAGCAATCAGCCCCAGCATTTT. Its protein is CASSLYDRARSNQPQHF.

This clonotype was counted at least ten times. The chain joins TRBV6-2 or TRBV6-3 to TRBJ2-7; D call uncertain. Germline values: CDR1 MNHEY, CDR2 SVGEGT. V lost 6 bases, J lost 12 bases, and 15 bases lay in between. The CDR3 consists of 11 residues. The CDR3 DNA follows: TGTGCCAGCAGCCCCCGGATGTGGCTGTACTTC. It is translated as CASSPRMWLYF.